These T cell receptor beta chains were read from a single sample in a study of cytomegalovirus exposure and HLA in healthy donors. The method was immunoSEQ multiplex PCR; TCRdb's version includes in-frame clones alone and lacks a portion of them. The sample yields 49,000 or so clones, of which the top ten take up more than 25%. Sequenced sample: PBMCs. The receptors stem from a middle-aged man in good health and CMV-seropositive. Both conserved end residues are part of each CDR3. The D gene is left open where the match is weak.

J gene: TRBJ2-2; V gene: TRBV7-3; D gene: TRBD1; CDR3 protein: CASSLWGQGNTGELFF; CDR3 DNA: TGTGCCAGCAGCCTGTGGGGACAGGGGAACACCGGGGAGCTGTTTTTT
J gene: TRBJ2-5; V gene: TRBV28; D gene: TRBD2; CDR3 protein: CASTLPMAGGLETQYF; CDR3 DNA: TGTGCCAGCACCTTGCCCATGGCGGGGGGATTGGAGACCCAGTACTTC
J gene: TRBJ2-5; V gene: TRBV14; D gene: TRBD2; CDR3 protein: CASSQEVRTSGSEETQYF; CDR3 DNA: TGTGCCAGCAGCCAAGAAGTGAGGACTAGCGGGAGTGAAGAGACCCAGTACTTC
J gene: TRBJ2-5; V gene: TRBV19; D gene: -; CDR3 protein: CASSIGIVRRETQYF; CDR3 DNA: TGTGCCAGTAGTATAGGGATTGTGAGGAGAGAGACCCAGTACTTC
J gene: TRBJ2-2; V gene: TRBV5-1; D gene: TRBD2; CDR3 protein: CASSMGLDGPTGELFF; CDR3 DNA: TGCGCCAGCAGTATGGGACTAGATGGCCCCACCGGGGAGCTGTTTTTT
J gene: TRBJ2-5; V gene: TRBV7-3; D gene: TRBD1; CDR3 protein: CASSLKGGDRGETQYF; CDR3 DNA: TGTGCCAGCAGCTTAAAGGGGGGGGACAGGGGAGAGACCCAGTACTTC
J gene: TRBJ1-6; V gene: TRBV30; D gene: TRBD1; CDR3 protein: CAWTQGDNSPLHF; CDR3 DNA: TGTGCCTGGACTCAGGGGGACAATTCACCCCTCCACTTT
J gene: TRBJ2-7; V gene: TRBV25-1; D gene: -; CDR3 protein: CASSLNGGPGIGNEQYF; CDR3 DNA: TGTGCCAGCAGTTTGAACGGGGGGCCTGGGATTGGGAACGAGCAGTACTTC
J gene: TRBJ2-7; V gene: TRBV19; D gene: TRBD2; CDR3 protein: CASSIPHTGGNYEQYF; CDR3 DNA: TGTGCCAGTAGTATCCCCCATACCGGGGGGAACTACGAGCAGTACTTC
J gene: TRBJ1-5; V gene: TRBV4-1; D gene: -; CDR3 protein: CASSQESPPSDQPQHF; CDR3 DNA: TGCGCCAGCAGCCAAGAGTCCCCACCCAGCGATCAGCCCCAGCATTTT
J gene: TRBJ2-7; V gene: TRBV4-3; D gene: -; CDR3 protein: CASSQVLGYEQYF; CDR3 DNA: TGCGCCAGCAGCCAAGTACTAGGTTACGAGCAGTACTTC